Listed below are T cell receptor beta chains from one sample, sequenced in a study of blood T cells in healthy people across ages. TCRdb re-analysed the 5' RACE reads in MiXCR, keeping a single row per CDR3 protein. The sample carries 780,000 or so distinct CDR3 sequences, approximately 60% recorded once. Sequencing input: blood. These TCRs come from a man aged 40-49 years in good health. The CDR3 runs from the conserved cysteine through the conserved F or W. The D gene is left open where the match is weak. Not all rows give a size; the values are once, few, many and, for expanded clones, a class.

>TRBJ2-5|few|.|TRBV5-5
TGTGCCAGCAGCTTCCTGGCGGGTGCGGAGACCCAGTACTTC
CASSFLAGAETQYF
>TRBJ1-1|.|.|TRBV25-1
TGTGCCAGCAGCGGAGCAGGGTTGAATGCTTTCTTT
CASSGAGLNAFF
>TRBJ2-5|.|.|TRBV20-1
TGCAGTGCTAGAGAGCCCGGCAGGAGAGAGACCCAGTACTTC
CSAREPGRRETQYF
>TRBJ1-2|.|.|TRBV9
TGTGCCAGCAGCTCACAGGGATTTGGCTACACCTTC
CASSSQGFGYTF
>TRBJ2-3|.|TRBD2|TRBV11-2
TGTGCCAGCAGCGTAGATAGCGGGGATACGCAGTATTTT
CASSVDSGDTQYF
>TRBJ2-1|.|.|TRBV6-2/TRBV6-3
TGTGCCAGCAGTTACTCTTGGGGGAGCTCCTACAATGAGCAGTTCTTC
CASSYSWGSSYNEQFF
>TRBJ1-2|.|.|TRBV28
TGTGCCAGCAGATACGCTCCCGCAGCCAACTATGGCTACACCTTC
CASRYAPAANYGYTF
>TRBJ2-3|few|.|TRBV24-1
TGTGCCACCAGCCCAGGGCCGGGCACAGATACGCAGTATTTT
CATSPGPGTDTQYF
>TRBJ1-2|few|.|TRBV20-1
TGCAGTGCTAGAGGCGGTGATGGCTACACCTTC
CSARGGDGYTF
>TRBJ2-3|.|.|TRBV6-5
TGTGCCAGCAGTAGGGGGGGGGGAGATACGCAGTATTTT
CASSRGGGDTQYF
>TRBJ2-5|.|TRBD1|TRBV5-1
TGCGCCAGCAGCTCTCCGGGACAGGGGGATTTTAAAGAGACCCAGTACTTC
CASSSPGQGDFKETQYF
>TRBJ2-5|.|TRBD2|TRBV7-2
TGTGCCAGCATAGGACTAGCGATGGAGACCCAGTACTTC
CASIGLAMETQYF
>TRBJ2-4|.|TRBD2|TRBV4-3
TGCGCCAGTAGCCAAGATCGGCTAGCGGGAGAGGGACTGGCCAAAAACATTCAGTACTTC
CASSQDRLAGEGLAKNIQYF
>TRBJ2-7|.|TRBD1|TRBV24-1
TGTGCCACCAGTGATGGGACAGTTGGGAGCTACGAGCAGTACTTC
CATSDGTVGSYEQYF
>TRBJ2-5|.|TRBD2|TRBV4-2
TGTGCCAGCAGCCAGGCCCCCGGGACTAGCGGGAGTGAGGAGACCCAGTACTTC
CASSQAPGTSGSEETQYF
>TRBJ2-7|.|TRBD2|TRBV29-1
TGCAGCGTTGGACTGGGACTAGCGGGAGTGTCCTACGAGCAGTACTTC
CSVGLGLAGVSYEQYF
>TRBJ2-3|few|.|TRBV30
TGTGCCTGGAGTCTGAGGGGGGGGGGAGATACGCAGTATTTT
CAWSLRGGGDTQYF
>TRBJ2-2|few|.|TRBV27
TGTGCCAGCAGTCGGACAGTTAACACCGGGGAGCTGTTTTTT
CASSRTVNTGELFF
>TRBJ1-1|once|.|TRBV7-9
TGTGCCAGCAGCGGAGGGGAACAGGGAGGTTTCTTT
CASSGGEQGGFF
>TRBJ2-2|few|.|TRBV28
TGTGCCAGCAGTTTGGCCAACACCGGGGAGCTGTTTTTT
CASSLANTGELFF
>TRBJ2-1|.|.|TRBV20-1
TGCAGTGCTACCCGACTAACCCCTCCAAATGAGCAGTTCTTC
CSATRLTPPNEQFF
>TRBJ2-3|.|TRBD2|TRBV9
TGTGCCAGCAGTGCCGGACTAGCGGGAGCAATCTCTAGCACAGATACGCAGTATTTT
CASSAGLAGAISSTDTQYF
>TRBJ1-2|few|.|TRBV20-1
TGCAGTGCTGCTCCGACGAACTATGGCTACACCTTC
CSAAPTNYGYTF
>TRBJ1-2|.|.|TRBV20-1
TGCAGTGCTAGAGTGGCAGGGGACTATGGCTACACCTTC
CSARVAGDYGYTF
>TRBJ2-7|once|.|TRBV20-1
TGCAGTGCTAGAGAACAGGACGGCTCCTATGGGCAGTACTTC
CSAREQDGSYGQYF
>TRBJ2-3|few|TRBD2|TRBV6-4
TGTGCCAGCAGTGAGCAGGGAGGGAAAGATACGCAGTATTTT
CASSEQGGKDTQYF
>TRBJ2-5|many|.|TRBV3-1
TGTGCCAGCAGAAGCAGGGTGGAGACCCAGTACTTC
CASRSRVETQYF
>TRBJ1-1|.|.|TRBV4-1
TGCGCCAGCAGCCACGGTGTACGACTGACAGATCGTGTGGCCACTGAAGCTTTCTTT
CASSHGVRLTDRVATEAFF
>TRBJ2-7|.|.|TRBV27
TGTGCCAGCAGTTTAGGGGGGAGGACCCACGAGCAGTACTTC
CASSLGGRTHEQYF
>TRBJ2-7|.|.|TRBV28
TGTGCCAGCAGTTTAAGGGCTGAGCAGTACTTC
CASSLRAEQYF
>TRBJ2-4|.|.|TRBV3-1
TGTGCCAGCAGCTCTACCGGGGCTACTAAAAACATTCAGTACTTC
CASSSTGATKNIQYF
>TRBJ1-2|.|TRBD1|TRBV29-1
TGCAGCGCTGGCCCCGCTATGACAGGGACAATGGAGTATGGCTACACCTTC
CSAGPAMTGTMEYGYTF